These 25 T cell receptor beta chains were all obtained from the same sample, sequenced in a study of T cells after yellow fever vaccination. Via MiXCR, TCRdb re-called the 5' RACE reads, giving one row per CDR3 protein. The sample contains 140,000 to 150,000 distinct CDR3 sequences, less than 8.5% of which appear only once. The input for sequencing was CD4+ T cells sorted from PBMCs, taken 10 days after the yellow fever booster vaccination. The receptors were sampled from a man under 40 who received the YFV17D yellow fever vaccine.

The sample holds many counts of this clonotype. This rearrangement joins TRBV7-9 to TRBJ2-1; no definite D call. The CDR3 is 15 amino acids. Germline loops: CDR1 SEHNR, CDR2 FQNEAQ (reference sequence). Trimming pared 5 bases from V and 5 bases from J, leaving 16 bases between. The CDR3 region has the DNA TGTGCCAGCAGCATCGGACCCCCATTTCACAATGAGCAGTTCTTC. It encodes CASSIGPPFHNEQFF.

This sequence joins TRBV7-8 and TRBJ2-2; TRBD1 matches at 7 bases. V lost 5 bases to trimming and J lost 4 bases; unmatched junction nucleotides: 4. In germline, CDR1 is SGHVS, CDR2 FQNEAQ. The CDR3 contains 14 residues. The CDR3, as DNA: TGTGCCAGCAGCACAGGGGCCTCCACCGGGGAGCTGTTTTTT. This gives the protein CASSTGASTGELFF.

The chain employs TRBV20-1 and TRBJ1-5, with D possibly matching TRBD1 (5 bases). Between the trimmed V and J ends, which lost 4 bases and 0 bases, there was a span of 13 bases. Germline V CDR1 and CDR2: DFQATT, SNEGSKA (reference sequence). This CDR3 has 15 amino acids. This chain's CDR3 is CSAIDSKYSNQPQHF. CDR3 in DNA: TGCAGTGCTATTGACAGCAAATATAGCAATCAGCCCCAGCATTTT.

The sample holds many counts of this clonotype. The gene calls are TRBV20-1 and TRBJ2-3, with TRBD2 matching 7 bases. This CDR3 region has 16 residues. V lost 0 bases and J lost 1; bases outside the gene matches: 7. Germline CDR1 and CDR2: DFQATT and SNEGSKA (reference sequence). Written as DNA, the CDR3 is TGCAGTGCTAGAGATCCCGCGGGAGCAGGCACAGATACGCAGTATTTT. As protein: CSARDPAGAGTDTQYF.

This clonotype was seen ten or more times. The rearrangement links TRBV7-2 to TRBJ2-5; D unclear. The ends were cut back, 1 base at V and 4 bases at J, with 7 bases in the middle. Germline CDR1 SGHTA, CDR2 FQGNSA. The CDR3 runs 13 residues. In nucleotides, the CDR3 is TGTGCCAGCAGCTTAGGGGTCGTAGAGACCCAGTACTTC. It encodes CASSLGVVETQYF.

This clonotype was seen a handful of times. The gene calls are TRBV20-1 and TRBJ2-7; D ambiguous. The germline V and J ends were trimmed by 2 bases and 6 bases, with 11 bases remaining between them. In germline, CDR1 is DFQATT, CDR2 SNEGSKA (reference sequence). The CDR3 extends over 12 amino acids. CDR3 DNA: TGCAGTGCTAGATCTGACACCCGCGAGCAGTACTTC. This codes for CSARSDTREQYF.

In its sample, this clonotype was seen many times. The chain employs TRBV20-1 and TRBJ2-2; 7 bases agree with TRBD2. The V and J ends lost 3 bases and 5 bases, in that order; junction bases with no gene match: 6. This CDR3 is 14 amino acids long. Germline values: CDR1 DFQATT, CDR2 SNEGSKA (reference sequence). The CDR3 DNA is TGCAGTGCTAGGGACGGGAGGAGAACCGGGGAGCTGTTTTTT. Amino acids: CSARDGRRTGELFF.

Worth noting for this clonotype: One end of the junction varies from germline; a read error may be responsible. The CDR3 coding sequence is TGTTCCAGCAGTCGGGACGCATACTACACCGGGGAGCTGTTTTTT. Its translation is CSSSRDAYYTGELFF. J is TRBJ2-2 and V is TRBV28; perhaps D is TRBD1 or TRBD2 (5 bases each). The CDR3 length is 15 residues. CDR1 is MDHEN and CDR2 is SYDVKM in the germline V gene.

This clonotype was observed at least ten times. J is TRBJ2-3 and V is TRBV12-3 or TRBV12-4, with 14 bases identical to TRBD2. The CDR3 is made up of 18 amino acids. J lost 1 base, V lost 5 bases, and 8 bases had no gene match. CDR3 region: CASSPGLAGGWGTDTQYF. CDR3 coding DNA: TGTGCCAGCAGTCCCGGACTAGCGGGAGGATGGGGCACAGATACGCAGTATTTT.

The chain employs TRBV25-1 and TRBJ2-7, with D possibly matching TRBD2 (6 bases). This CDR3 contains 14 residues. Between the trimmed V and J ends, which lost 4 bases and 5 bases, there was a span of 15 bases. Germline V gene data show CDR1 as MGHDK and CDR2 as SYGVNS. This CDR3 is CASSVTGTFHEQYF. As DNA, the CDR3 is TGTGCCAGCAGTGTGACCGGGACTTTCCACGAGCAGTACTTC.

The V and J genes are TRBV12-3 or TRBV12-4 and TRBJ2-1; 7 bases align to TRBD2. J lost 1 base, V lost 3 bases, and 3 bases had no gene match. The CDR3 totals 15 residues. The CDR3 DNA follows: TGTGCCAGCAGTTTGCGGCGGGAGTCCTACAATGAGCAGTTCTTC. Translation: CASSLRRESYNEQFF.

Many counts were recorded for this clonotype. CDR3 protein: CASSLGLGLETQYF. The CDR3 DNA reads TGTGCCAGCAGCTTAGGATTGGGCCTGGAGACCCAGTACTTC. The V call is TRBV7-2, the J call TRBJ2-5; D is unclear. The germline V gene has CDR1 SGHTA and CDR2 FQGNSA. Trimming cost V 1 base and J 5 bases, with 11 bases left between them. The length of the CDR3 is 14 residues. Looking up the rest from reference TRBV7-2 and TRBJ2-5 gives the full variable domain: GAGVSQSPSNKVTEKGKDVELRCDPISGHTALYWYRQSLGQGLEFLIYFQGNSAPDKSGLPSDRFSAERTGGSVSTLTIQRTQQEDSAVYLCASSLGLGLETQYFGPGTRLLVL.

The chain is built from TRBV6-2 or TRBV6-3 and TRBJ1-3; D is unresolved. The CDR3 has 14 amino acids. The ends were cut back, 8 bases at V and 7 bases at J, with 18 bases in the middle. CDR1 MNHEY and CDR2 SVGEGT come from the germline V gene. CDR3 DNA: TGTGCCAGCGGAACGGGTCCAAGATGGAACACCATATATTTT. It encodes CASGTGPRWNTIYF.

At least ten counts were recorded for this clonotype. The chain links TRBV9 to TRBJ2-1; D might be TRBD2 (6 bases). V shed 2 bases and J shed 4 bases, with 13 bases lying between them. CDR1 and CDR2 from the germline V gene are SGDLS and YYNGEE. The CDR3 consists of 15 residues. Here the CDR3 reads CASSVGGNKYNEQFF. The CDR3 bases are TGTGCCAGCAGCGTCGGCGGGAATAAATACAATGAGCAGTTCTTC.

This sequence joins TRBV7-2 and TRBJ2-1; D not resolved. Germline CDR1 is SGHTA and CDR2 is FQGNSA. Trimming took 4 bases from V and 3 from J, leaving 13 bases between them. The CDR3 loop spans 15 amino acids. CDR3 amino acids: CASSSPPRGYNEQFF. The DNA of the CDR3 is TGTGCCAGCAGCTCCCCCCCCCGAGGCTACAATGAGCAGTTCTTC.

This clonotype was observed many times. The V call is TRBV29-1, the J call TRBJ1-2, with TRBD1 matching over 12 bases. CDR3 length: 16 residues. Germline CDR1 reads SQVTM; CDR2 reads ANQGSEA. The V and J ends lost 6 bases and 4 bases, in that order; junction bases with no gene match: 12. CDR3 nucleotide sequence: TGCAGCGTCGCCCGGGGGACAGGGGGCATAGGCTATGGCTACACCTTC. This translates into CSVARGTGGIGYGYTF.

This clonotype was recorded many times. V usage is TRBV3-1 and J usage is TRBJ1-1; possible D gene TRBD1, 6 bases. The CDR3 contains 14 residues. V was cut by 6 bases and J by 4 bases, with 15 bases left in between. Looked up from germline, CDR1 is LGHDT and CDR2 is YNNKEL (reference sequence). CDR3 bases: TGTGCCAGCAGACCAGGGGTTTCTGGCACTGAAGCTTTCTTT. Its protein is CASRPGVSGTEAFF.

Many counts were recorded for this clonotype. The chain is built from TRBV6-5 and TRBJ1-4; D ambiguous. This CDR3 contains 12 residues. V was clipped by 6 bases and J by 10 bases, with 12 bases between them. From germline, CDR1 is MNHEY and CDR2 SVGAGI. CDR3 DNA sequence: TGTGCCAGCAGCGGTGCTTGGGGAAAACTGTTTTTT. Its translation is CASSGAWGKLFF.

This clonotype was observed many times. The chain employs TRBV6-5 and TRBJ2-1, with D perhaps matching TRBD2 (6 bases). Trimming took 8 bases from V and 0 from J, leaving 14 bases between them. CDR3 length: 15 amino acids. Germline assignment: CDR1 MNHEY and CDR2 SVGAGI. CDR3 in amino acids: CASAGRRVSYNEQFF. Here the CDR3 DNA reads TGTGCCAGCGCGGGCAGGAGGGTCTCCTACAATGAGCAGTTCTTC.

This clonotype was detected ten times or more. J is TRBJ1-6 and V is TRBV20-1; D unclear. This CDR3 comprises 14 residues. Germline CDR1 is DFQATT and CDR2 is SNEGSKA (reference sequence). The germline V and J ends were trimmed by 1 base and 7 bases, with 11 bases remaining between them. DNA of the CDR3: TGCAGTGCTAGAGGGGCGGGGAACAATTCACCCCTCCACTTT. Translating it yields CSARGAGNNSPLHF.

This clonotype has a handful of counts. The chain has TRBV7-9 and TRBJ2-7, with D possibly TRBD1 on 6 matching bases. The CDR3 extends over 15 amino acids. V lost 5 bases and J 3 bases, leaving 17 bases between the germline ends. The V gene's germline CDR1 is SEHNR and CDR2 FQNEAQ (reference sequence). The CDR3 coding sequence is TGTGCCAGCAGCCCCCGTACCGGGACAAACTACGAGCAGTACTTC. Translated, it gives CASSPRTGTNYEQYF. Full variable domain (remainder filled in from reference TRBV7-9 and TRBJ2-7): DTGVSQNPRHKITKRGQNVTFRCDPISEHNRLYWYRQTLGQGPEFLTYFQNEAQLEKSRLLSDRFSAERPKGSFSTLEIQRTEQGDSAMYLCASSPRTGTNYEQYFGPGTRLTVT.

This clonotype was found many times. This chain uses TRBV20-1 with TRBJ2-2, with 9 bases fitting TRBD1. The CDR3 runs 14 residues. The junction had 7 bases not matched to a gene; V was cut back by 4 bases and J by 7 bases. Germline CDR1 DFQATT, CDR2 SNEGSKA (reference sequence). The CDR3 DNA reads as TGCAGTGCTAATAAACAGGGGGCGAGCGGGGAGCTGTTTTTT. Translation: CSANKQGASGELFF.

The chain has TRBV6-1 and TRBJ1-1; possible D gene TRBD1, 6 bases. CDR1 is MNHNS, CDR2 SASEGT, per germline. The CDR3 is 16 residues long. V lost 9 bases and J lost 2, with 22 bases in between. The chain's CDR3 is CASSRTGKGSNTEAFF. CDR3 in DNA: TGTGCCAGTAGTAGAACAGGGAAAGGGAGTAACACTGAAGCTTTCTTT.

This clonotype was recorded many times. The rearrangement uses TRBV3-1 and TRBJ2-7; D remains ambiguous. Trimming removed 4 bases from V and 2 bases from J, with 12 bases in between. Looked up from germline, CDR1 is LGHDT and CDR2 is YNNKEL (reference sequence). CDR3 size: 14 residues. In nucleotides, the CDR3 is TGTGCCAGCAGCCGCCTAGAAGGCCCCTACGAGCAGTACTTC. This translates into CASSRLEGPYEQYF.

This clonotype came up a few times. The genes are TRBV7-9 and TRBJ2-3; D gene unclear. V gave up 2 bases and J gave up 2 bases, with 17 bases separating them. Germline V gene data show CDR1 as SEHNR and CDR2 as FQNEAQ (reference sequence). This CDR3 comprises 17 residues. Here the CDR3 DNA reads TGTGCCAGCAGCTTAACTGGCGGCCGACGTATCACAGATACGCAGTATTTT. Translating gives CASSLTGGRRITDTQYF. The entire variable domain, with the rest obtained from reference TRBV7-9 and TRBJ2-3, is as follows: DTGVSQNPRHKITKRGQNVTFRCDPISEHNRLYWYRQTLGQGPEFLTYFQNEAQLEKSRLLSDRFSAERPKGSFSTLEIQRTEQGDSAMYLCASSLTGGRRITDTQYFGPGTRLTVL.